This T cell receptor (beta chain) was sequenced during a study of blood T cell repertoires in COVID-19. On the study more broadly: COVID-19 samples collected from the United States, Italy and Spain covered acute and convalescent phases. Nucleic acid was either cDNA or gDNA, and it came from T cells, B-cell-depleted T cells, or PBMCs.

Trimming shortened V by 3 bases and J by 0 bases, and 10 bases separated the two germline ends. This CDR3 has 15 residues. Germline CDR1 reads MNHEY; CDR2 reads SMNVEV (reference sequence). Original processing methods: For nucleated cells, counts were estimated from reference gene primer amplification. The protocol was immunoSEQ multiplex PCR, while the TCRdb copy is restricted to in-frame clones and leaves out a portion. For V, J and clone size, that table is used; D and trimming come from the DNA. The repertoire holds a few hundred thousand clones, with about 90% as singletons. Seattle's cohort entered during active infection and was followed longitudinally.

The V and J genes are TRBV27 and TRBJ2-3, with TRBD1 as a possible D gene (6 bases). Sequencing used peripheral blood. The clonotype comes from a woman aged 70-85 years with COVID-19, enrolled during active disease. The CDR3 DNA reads TGTGCCAGCAGTTTCAACAGGGAAAGCACAGATACGCAGTATTTT. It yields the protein CASSFNRESTDTQYF.